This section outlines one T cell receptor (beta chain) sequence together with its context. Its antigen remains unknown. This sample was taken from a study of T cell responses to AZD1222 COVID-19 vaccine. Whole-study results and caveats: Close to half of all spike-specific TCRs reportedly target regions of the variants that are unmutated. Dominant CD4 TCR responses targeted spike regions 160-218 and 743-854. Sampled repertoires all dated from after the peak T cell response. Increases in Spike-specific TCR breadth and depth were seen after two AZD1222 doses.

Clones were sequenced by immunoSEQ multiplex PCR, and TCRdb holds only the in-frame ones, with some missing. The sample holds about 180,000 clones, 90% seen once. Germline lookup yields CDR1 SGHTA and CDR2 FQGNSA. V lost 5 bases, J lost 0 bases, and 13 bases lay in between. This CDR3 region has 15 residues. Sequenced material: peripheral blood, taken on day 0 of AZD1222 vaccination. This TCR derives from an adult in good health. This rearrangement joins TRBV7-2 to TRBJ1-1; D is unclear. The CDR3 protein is CASSQSGKMNTEAFF. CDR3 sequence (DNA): TGTGCCAGCAGCCAAAGCGGGAAGATGAACACTGAAGCTTTCTTT.